This entry is about one T cell receptor (beta chain). Its antigen is unidentified. The CDR3 contains 14 residues. Germline loops: CDR1 SGHRS, CDR2 YFSETQ. V lost 3 bases and J lost 6, with 12 bases in between. The data were taken from a study of shared clonotypes between healthy human individuals. For the study at large: Serving as donors were a couple of women and a few men, whose ages spanned 18 to 49. Researchers assigned three CD4 naive, three CD4 memory, two CD8 naive and one CD8 memory plate to each donor.

Sequencing was performed with immunoSEQ multiplex PCR; in TCRdb, only in-frame clones are kept and a portion is missing. The repertoire includes some 660,000 clones, 73% of them detected once, and around 1.8% sits in the top ten. The study's findings and limits: Generation of non-shared clonotypes was less probable than generation of clonotypes shared by all four donors. Shared clonotypes: approximately 5% naive CD4, around 3.4% naive CD8, 2.3% memory CD4, 0.4% memory CD8.

The rearrangement links TRBV5-1 to TRBJ1-4; D not resolved. The sample comprised memory CD4+ T cells sorted from blood. Subset: CD45RA-negative fraction. This clonotype originated in a woman aged 30 to 39 in good health. CDR3 protein: CASSSYYQDEKLFF. Here the CDR3 DNA reads TGCGCCAGCAGCTCCTATTACCAGGATGAAAAACTGTTTTTT. Combining the CDR3 with reference TRBV5-1 and TRBJ1-4 gives the whole variable domain KAGVTQTPRYLIKTRGQQVTLSCSPISGHRSVSWYQQTPGQGLQFLFEYFSETQRNKGNFPGRFSGRQFSNSRSEMNVSTLELGDSALYLCASSSYYQDEKLFFGSGTQLSVL.